Included here is one T cell receptor beta chain sequence, with context. This clone has just one count. Its antigen remains undetermined. Base qualities are missing; no much larger clone stands one base away. The data derive from a study of T cell responses to AZD1222 COVID-19 vaccine (dated by TCRdb to the early 2020s). In terms of the full investigation: Because spike-specific TCR depth and breadth did not differ between the two schedules, AZD1222 recipients who got a second dose at roughly 4 weeks were pooled with those who got a second dose at roughly 12 weeks. A total of over 230 trial participants underwent TCR sequencing, of whom more than 200 had received two doses of AZD1222 and approximately 26 had received two doses of the MenACWY control vaccine. Trial participants were enrolled into age subgroups of 18-55, 56-69 and 70-plus years, which contained around 140, 26 and 57 TCR-sequenced participants, respectively.

Beyond this particular receptor, the publication reports: Because no samples from the day 14 peak response were available, repertoires could be characterized only after the peak T cell response. The 56-69-year group was small, and its depth increase did not reach significance, likely because of low power. Reportedly, almost half of the unique spike-specific TCRs recognized epitopes lying outside the regions that are mutated in the B.1.351 and B.1.1.7 variants. A significant rise in spike-specific TCR breadth and depth was observed after two AZD1222 doses relative to day 0 and relative to MenACWY recipients. Most participants were white British and females outnumbered males, and the authors suggested that clonal diversity may have been underestimated. Conclusions about previously exposed vaccinees are limited, since just a handful of AZD1222 recipients were seropositive for SARS-CoV-2 at baseline. Vaccine-associated CD4 TCRs spanned the whole spike protein, with dominant responses in regions 160-218 and 743-854.

Taken with the paper, the label for time point translates to: baseline before first vaccination. The vaccinee samples were drawn from two UK trials, COV001 and COV002, one of which was a single-blind randomized controlled phase 2/3 trial testing AZD1222 (ChAdOx1 nCoV-19) in healthy adults. For TCRbeta chain sequencing, PBMC samples from trial participants were taken at day 0 and at day 28 after the second dose. The germline V gene encodes CDR1 WNHNN and CDR2 SYGVQD (reference sequence). The germline ends are 18 bases apart after V is trimmed by 6 bases and J by 6 bases. The cysteine opens and the phenylalanine closes a CDR3 of 14 amino acids. Just CDR3 DNA is preserved here, 42 bases in frame from base 1. The CDR3 regions of human TCRbeta chains were subjected to immunosequencing. In the original analysis: TCRs in the repertoires were compared against a reference library of SARS-CoV-2-specific TCRs that had been generated with the MIRA antigen-specificity platform. Breadth was defined as the fraction of unique TCRs that were SARS-CoV-2-associated. Depth was defined as the fraction of total T cells that were SARS-CoV-2-associated. Using the MIRA data, each spike-specific TCR was mapped to the spike region that the TCR reacts to and placed in a CD4 or CD8 class. Log10-transformed breadth and depth values were compared by one-way ANOVA with Sidak's multiple comparisons tests. TCRdb mirrors the immuneACCESS table, restricted to in-frame sequences. Some clones are absent from its copies; in checked studies, under half trace to an unresolved V gene, and the reason for the others is unknown. V, J and clone size are taken as reported in that table, and D and trimming were inferred from the DNA itself. Across this sample there are around 140,000 clones, with about 94% seen only once. Of the sample, roughly 5.4% is held by the ten largest clones.

The clonotype was recovered from an adult in good health. This specimen was peripheral blood, taken on day 0 of AZD1222 vaccination. The chain is assembled from TRBV10-1 and TRBJ2-7, and the D gene may be TRBD1, 5 bases matching. The nucleotides read TGCGCCAGCAGAAGGACACCAACGGGCGGCGAGCAGTACTTC. Translated, it gives CASRRTPTGGEQYF.